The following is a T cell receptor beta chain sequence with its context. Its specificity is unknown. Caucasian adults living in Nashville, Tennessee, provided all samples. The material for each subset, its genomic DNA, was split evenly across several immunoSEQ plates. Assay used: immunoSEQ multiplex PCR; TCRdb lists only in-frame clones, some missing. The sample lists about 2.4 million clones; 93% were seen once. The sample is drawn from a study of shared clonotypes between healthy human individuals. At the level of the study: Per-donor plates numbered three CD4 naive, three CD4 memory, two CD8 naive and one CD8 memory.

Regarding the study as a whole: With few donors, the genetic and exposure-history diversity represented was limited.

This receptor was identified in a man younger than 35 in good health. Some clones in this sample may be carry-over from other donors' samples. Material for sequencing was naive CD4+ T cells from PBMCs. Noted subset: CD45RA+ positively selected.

CDR3 DNA: TGTGCCATCCGACCGGGACCGAACAATGAGCAGTTCTTC. It translates to CAIRPGPNNEQFF. This chain uses TRBV10-3 with TRBJ2-1; possibly TRBD1 or TRBD2 for D (5 bases each). V was cut by 8 bases and J by 5 bases, with 13 bases left in between. The CDR3 has 13 residues. Germline values: CDR1 ENHRY, CDR2 SYGVKD.